The 24 T cell receptor beta chains below come from one sample, sequenced in a study of blood T cell repertoires in COVID-19. TCRdb's table, derived via immunoSEQ multiplex PCR, lists solely in-frame clones and lacks some. The sample yields approximately 94,000 clones, roughly nine tenths seen once. Sequencing was carried out using peripheral blood. The receptors originated from a man aged 50-59 years with active COVID-19.

The genes are TRBV5-1 and TRBJ1-6, with TRBD1 as a possible D gene (5 bases). This CDR3 is 16 amino acids long. V was trimmed by 0 bases and J by 7 bases, leaving 14 bases between them. Germline values: CDR1 SGHRS, CDR2 YFSETQ. This CDR3 is CASSLEVGEINSPLHF. The CDR3 nucleotides read TGCGCCAGCAGCTTGGAAGTAGGGGAAATCAATTCACCCCTCCACTTT. The full variable domain, in which reference TRBV5-1 and TRBJ1-6 provide the parts outside the CDR3, is KAGVTQTPRYLIKTRGQQVTLSCSPISGHRSVSWYQQTPGQGLQFLFEYFSETQRNKGNFPGRFSGRQFSNSRSEMNVSTLELGDSALYLCASSLEVGEINSPLHFGNGTRLTVT.

The chain joins TRBV19 to TRBJ2-3, with a tentative D call TRBD2 (6 bases). Germline loops: CDR1 LNHDA, CDR2 SQIVND (reference sequence). Deletions cut 5 bases from V and 0 bases from J, with 12 bases between. The CDR3 runs 15 residues. CDR3 residues: CASSPRGLSTDTQYF. The CDR3 bases are TGTGCCAGTAGTCCTAGGGGACTCAGCACAGATACGCAGTATTTT.

The chain joins TRBV19 to TRBJ1-2; unclear D gene. The CDR3 is 14 amino acids. Between the trimmed V and J ends, which lost 7 bases and 4 bases, there was a span of 16 bases. Germline V lookup: CDR1 LNHDA, CDR2 SQIVND (reference sequence). CDR3 DNA: TGTGCCAGTATGGAGGCAGGCAACTTCTATGGCTACACCTTC. It is translated as CASMEAGNFYGYTF.

The rearrangement links TRBV9 to TRBJ1-2; 8 bases are a match to TRBD1. This CDR3 comprises 16 residues. V lost 0 bases and J lost 4; bases outside the gene matches: 8. Per germline, CDR1 SGDLS and CDR2 YYNGEE. CDR3 loop: CASSVGPDRVGYGYTF. DNA for the CDR3: TGTGCCAGCAGCGTAGGCCCGGACAGGGTGGGCTATGGCTACACCTTC.

The chain employs TRBV7-6 and TRBJ2-5; TRBD1 matches 11 bases. The germline V gene has CDR1 SGHVS and CDR2 FNYEAQ. The CDR3 is 15 residues long. V was pared by 5 bases and J by 5 bases, with 7 bases of the junction left unmatched. Written as DNA, the CDR3 is TGTGCCAGCAGCGCCTGGACAGGGGGCTGGGAGACCCAGTACTTC. This encodes CASSAWTGGWETQYF.

The V call is TRBV12-3 or TRBV12-4, the J call TRBJ2-3; maybe TRBD2 (6 bases). The CDR3 has 13 residues. V lost 6 bases and J 10 bases, leaving 17 bases between the germline ends. The CDR3: CASSPSVWGAQYF. The CDR3 nucleotides read TGTGCCAGCAGCCCCTCCGTCTGGGGGGCGCAGTATTTT.

The V gene is TRBV6-5, the J gene TRBJ2-3; TRBD2 matches at 8 bases. This CDR3 has 15 residues. Germline CDR1 is MNHEY and CDR2 is SVGAGI. J gave up 5 bases and V 4 bases, and 8 bases lay outside the gene matches. The CDR3 bases are TGTGCCAGCAGTTTAGCGGGAAAACCACGAGATACGCAGTATTTT. Its protein is CASSLAGKPRDTQYF.

The J gene is TRBJ1-2, the V gene TRBV6-6, with D tentatively TRBD1 (5 bases). This CDR3 comprises 13 residues. Trimming took off 8 bases at V and 5 bases at J, with 15 bases between the two ends. Germline V gene sequence: CDR1 MNHNY, CDR2 SVGAGI (reference sequence). CDR3 sequence: CASGPDRIYGYTF. DNA for the CDR3: TGTGCCAGCGGCCCCGACAGAATATATGGCTACACCTTC.

The rearrangement joins TRBV6-5 to TRBJ1-4, with a tentative D call TRBD1 (6 bases). The CDR3 is 15 amino acids. Trimming cost V 4 bases and J 7 bases, with 16 bases left between them. Germline V gene data show CDR1 as MNHEY and CDR2 as SVGAGI. The CDR3 bases are TGTGCCAGCAGTTTCCGAGGGGGAGGGGGTGAAAAACTGTTTTTT. Its protein is CASSFRGGGGEKLFF.

The rearrangement uses TRBV11-2 and TRBJ2-1; 12 nucleotides agree with TRBD2. With 5 bases clipped from V and 7 bases from J, the junction kept 18 bases outside the gene matches. The CDR3 loop spans 19 amino acids. CDR1 is SGHAT and CDR2 is FQNNGV in the germline V gene. CDR3: CASSPTRVLAGGLGNEQFF. In nucleotides, the CDR3 is TGTGCCAGCAGCCCCACCCGGGTACTAGCGGGGGGATTGGGGAATGAGCAGTTCTTC.

This chain connects TRBV2 to TRBJ2-2, with TRBD2 matching over 12 bases. V gave up 4 bases and J gave up 6 bases; unmatched junction bases: 9. Germline V gene lookup returns CDR1 SNHLY and CDR2 FYNNEI. The CDR3 consists of 17 residues. The CDR3 is CASSVLAGGFLSGELFF. In nucleotides, the CDR3 is TGTGCCAGCAGTGTACTAGCGGGAGGATTTTTATCCGGGGAGCTGTTTTTT.

The chain recombines TRBV5-1 with TRBJ1-1, with 7 positions matching TRBD1. Losses at the gene ends were 6 bases for V and 5 bases for J; bases not matched to a gene: 10. Germline lookup yields CDR1 SGHRS and CDR2 YFSETQ. The CDR3 is 14 amino acids. In DNA form, the CDR3 reads TGCGCCAGCACCAGGAACAGGGGCGGGACTGAAGCTTTCTTT. This translates into CASTRNRGGTEAFF.

J is TRBJ1-6 and V is TRBV18; D is possibly TRBD1 (5 bases). CDR3 length equals 16 residues. Germline CDR1 reads KGHSH; CDR2 reads LQKENI. V was clipped by 6 bases and J by 8 bases, with 20 bases between them. The CDR3 bases are TGTGCCAGCTCCCCCCTGGGGGGGACCGGTGATTCACCCCTCCACTTT. Translation: CASSPLGGTGDSPLHF. Variable domain in full (rest from reference TRBV18 and TRBJ1-6): NAGVMQNPRHLVRRRGQEARLRCSPMKGHSHVYWYRQLPEEGLKFMVYLQKENIIDESGMPKERFSAEFPKEGPSILRIQQVVRGDSAAYFCASSPLGGTGDSPLHFGNGTRLTVT.

The chain carries TRBV19 and TRBJ2-2, with 10 bases lining up with TRBD1. There are 17 residues in the CDR3. From germline, CDR1 is LNHDA and CDR2 SQIVND (reference sequence). The junction had 5 bases not matched to a gene; V was cut back by 3 bases and J by 1 base. The CDR3 nucleotides read TGTGCCAGTAGTATGGGGGGGACAGGGGTGAACACCGGGGAGCTGTTTTTT. Its protein product is CASSMGGTGVNTGELFF.

This sequence joins TRBV11-3 and TRBJ2-2; 10 positions match TRBD2. The trim removed 5 bases at V and 5 bases at J, leaving 2 bases unmatched. The CDR3 sequence is 14 residues long. Germline values: CDR1 SGHNT, CDR2 YENEEA. The CDR3 reads CASSTSGKTGELFF. Written as DNA, the CDR3 is TGTGCCAGCAGCACTAGCGGGAAGACCGGGGAGCTGTTTTTT.

This chain joins TRBV29-1 and TRBJ2-3; maybe TRBD2 (7 bases). This CDR3 has 15 residues. Germline CDR1 and CDR2: SQVTM and ANQGSEA. The ends were cut back, 2 bases at V and 4 bases at J, with 16 bases in the middle. CDR3 amino acids: CSVEIGGGGADTQYF. The CDR3, as DNA: TGCAGCGTTGAAATCGGAGGGGGGGGCGCAGATACGCAGTATTTT.

V gene TRBV4-1 combines with J gene TRBJ2-7; the match to TRBD2 covers 9 bases. Germline CDR1 MGHRA, CDR2 YSYEKL. The trim removed 4 bases at V and 3 bases at J, leaving 10 bases unmatched. The CDR3 length is 16 residues. DNA for the CDR3: TGCGCCAGCAGCCTCACGGCGGAGCGGGGGGACTACGAGCAGTACTTC. This gives the protein CASSLTAERGDYEQYF.

The V and J genes are TRBV12-3 or TRBV12-4 and TRBJ2-2; the match to TRBD1 covers 8 bases. The CDR3 totals 13 residues. V trimming: 6 bases; J trimming: 6 bases; junction bases outside the gene matches: 3. This CDR3 reads CASSLQGAGELFF. CDR3 nucleotide sequence: TGTGCCAGCAGCTTACAGGGGGCCGGGGAGCTGTTTTTT.

The chain recombines TRBV11-2 with TRBJ1-2; no definite D call. V was shortened by 5 bases and J by 4 bases, with 14 bases between the two germline ends. Looked up from germline, CDR1 is SGHAT and CDR2 is FQNNGV. The CDR3 runs to 14 residues. The CDR3, as DNA: TGTGCCAGCAGCCCCGCAACAGTCCCCTATGGCTACACCTTC. Its protein product is CASSPATVPYGYTF.

V and J are TRBV14 and TRBJ2-3; TRBD1 matches 11 bases. Germline V lookup: CDR1 SGHDN, CDR2 FVKESK. CDR3 size: 14 residues. Trimming took 4 bases from V and 5 from J; bases not matched to a gene: 2. CDR3 DNA sequence: TGTGCCAGCAGCCGGGACAGGGGGATAGATACGCAGTATTTT. It specifies CASSRDRGIDTQYF.

The chain uses TRBV5-4 and TRBJ1-4; TRBD1 aligns across 9 bases. The V segment lost 4 bases and the J segment 8 bases; nucleotides outside the gene matches: 9. CDR3 size: 15 residues. Germline lookup yields CDR1 SGHNT and CDR2 YYREEE (reference sequence). The CDR3 DNA sequence: TGTGCCAGCAGCACCGAGACAGGGGGAAAGGAAAAACTGTTTTTT. Protein sequence: CASSTETGGKEKLFF.

This rearrangement joins TRBV5-4 to TRBJ1-2; the D gene is possibly TRBD1 (6 bases). V was clipped by 0 bases and J by 4 bases, with 13 bases between them. Per germline, CDR1 SGHNT and CDR2 YYREEE (reference sequence). The CDR3 is made up of 15 amino acids. In DNA form, the CDR3 reads TGTGCCAGCAGCTTGGTTGGACAGAAAACCTATGGCTACACCTTC. Translating gives CASSLVGQKTYGYTF.

V is TRBV2 and J is TRBJ1-4; no clear D. V was shortened by 0 bases and J by 8 bases, with 10 bases between the two germline ends. The V gene's germline CDR1 is SNHLY and CDR2 FYNNEI. The CDR3 spans 14 residues. This CDR3 is CASSEAGAWEKLFF. The CDR3 nucleotides are TGTGCCAGCAGTGAAGCCGGTGCGTGGGAAAAACTGTTTTTT. Combining the CDR3 with reference TRBV2 and TRBJ1-4 gives the whole variable domain EPEVTQTPSHQVTQMGQEVILRCVPISNHLYFYWYRQILGQKVEFLVSFYNNEISEKSEIFDDQFSVERPDGSNFTLKIRSTKLEDSAMYFCASSEAGAWEKLFFGSGTQLSVL.

This chain connects TRBV5-1 to TRBJ2-3; 7 bases map to TRBD2. The CDR3 spans 16 residues. Per germline, CDR1 SGHRS and CDR2 YFSETQ. The J segment lost 1 base and the V segment lost 4 bases, leaving 9 bases of the junction unmatched. The CDR3 DNA follows: TGCGCCAGCAGCCTGGAGCGGGGCGTGGGCACAGATACGCAGTATTTT. As protein: CASSLERGVGTDTQYF.